These 12 T cell receptor beta chains share one sample of origin, sequenced in a study of T cells in Graves' hyperthyroidism and ophthalmopathy. Amplified TCR beta CDR3 regions derived from RNA transcripts. The TCR CDR3 was amplified in a first-round RT-PCR using the HTBI primer set. TCRdb recomputed calls from the multiplex PCR reads with MiXCR, one row per CDR3 protein. The table lists hundreds of thousands of distinct CDR3 sequences, around 13% of them singletons. Material: blood. The receptor source for this set is a woman under 30 with Graves' hyperthyroidism.

The rearrangement joins TRBV7-9 to TRBJ2-7; 14 nucleotides agree with TRBD2. V shed 5 bases and J 0 bases; nucleotides not matched to a gene: 12. This CDR3 region has 19 residues. CDR1 is SEHNR and CDR2 is FQNEAQ in the germline V gene (reference sequence). The CDR3: CASSPRLAGGPYSSYEQYF. The CDR3 DNA sequence: TGTGCCAGCAGCCCAAGACTAGCGGGAGGGCCATATAGCTCCTACGAGCAGTACTTC.

This clonotype was observed a handful of times. V and J are TRBV15 and TRBJ2-5; TRBD1 aligns across 9 bases. Germline lookup yields CDR1 LNHNV and CDR2 YYDKDF (reference sequence). The CDR3 extends over 15 amino acids. V lost 5 bases, J lost 5 bases, and 9 bases stayed unmatched. Here the CDR3 DNA reads TGTGCCACCAGCGCAAGGGGACAGGGACGGGAGACCCAGTACTTC. Amino acids: CATSARGQGRETQYF.

About this clonotype: Given a much more abundant clone one base away, this may be a read error. The chain joins TRBV3-1 to TRBJ2-2, with 13 bases lining up with TRBD2. The germline CDR1 and CDR2 sequences are LGHDT and YNNKEL (reference sequence). The J segment lost 3 bases and the V segment lost 5 bases, leaving 12 bases of the junction unmatched. The CDR3 is made up of 19 amino acids. The CDR3 DNA is TGTGCCAGCAGCGATGGACTAGCGGGAGTCTTACCGTACACCGGGGAGCTGTTTTTT. It yields the protein CASSDGLAGVLPYTGELFF.

DNA of the CDR3: TGTGCCTGGAGCTCGGCTGGCAGGGGGGACAATCAGCCCCAGCATTTT. This gives the protein CAWSSAGRGDNQPQHF. The chain joins TRBV30 to TRBJ1-5; 7 bases match TRBD1. This CDR3 contains 16 residues. V lost 3 bases and J lost 3; bases outside the gene matches: 11. Per germline, CDR1 GTSNPN and CDR2 SVGIG (reference sequence).

This clonotype was recorded only once. The chain links TRBV7-9 to TRBJ2-2; D is unclear. The CDR3 extends over 13 amino acids. Germline assignment: CDR1 SEHNR and CDR2 FQNEAQ (reference sequence). V was pared by 3 bases and J by 5 bases, with 7 bases between. Here the CDR3 reads CASSFVQTGELFF. DNA for the CDR3: TGTGCCAGCAGCTTTGTCCAGACCGGGGAGCTGTTTTTT.

This clonotype was counted a few times. This rearrangement joins TRBV19 to TRBJ2-1; D perhaps matches TRBD2 (5 bases). The germline gives CDR1 LNHDA, CDR2 SQIVND (reference sequence). V was pared by 3 bases and J by 5 bases, with 8 bases between. The CDR3 is 13 residues long. The CDR3 DNA sequence: TGTGCCAGTAGTATCGGGATTGACAATGAGCAGTTCTTC. Translated: CASSIGIDNEQFF.

The chain uses TRBV20-1 and TRBJ1-4; D gene uncertain. The CDR3 covers 15 residues. Trimming removed 5 bases from V and 0 bases from J, with 13 bases in between. Germline assignment: CDR1 DFQATT and CDR2 SNEGSKA (reference sequence). The CDR3 DNA reads as TGCAGTGCTCCATCGAAACAAGCAACTAATGAAAAACTGTTTTTT. Protein: CSAPSKQATNEKLFF.

The rearrangement uses TRBV15 and TRBJ2-2, with no clear D. There are 11 residues in the CDR3. V was trimmed by 0 bases and J by 8 bases, leaving 1 base between them. The germline gives CDR1 LNHNV, CDR2 YYDKDF (reference sequence). CDR3 DNA sequence: TGTGCCACCAGCAGAGAAGGGGAGCTGTTTTTT. Residues: CATSREGELFF.

This clonotype was counted ten times or more. This sequence joins TRBV5-6 and TRBJ2-3; 13 positions agree with TRBD2. The CDR3 has 16 residues. Germline V gene sequence: CDR1 SGHDT, CDR2 YYEEEE. J gave up 2 bases and V 6 bases, and 6 bases lay outside the gene matches. The CDR3 spells CASNTGTSGTTDTQYF. The DNA of the CDR3 is TGTGCCAGCAACACCGGGACTAGCGGGACCACAGATACGCAGTATTTT.

This clonotype was recorded many times. This sequence joins TRBV15 and TRBJ1-4; TRBD1 is a possible D gene (5 bases). The CDR3 is made up of 17 amino acids. V shed 3 bases and J shed 0 bases, with 14 bases lying between them. Germline V gives CDR1 LNHNV, CDR2 YYDKDF (reference sequence). The CDR3 reads CATSSSQERSTNEKLFF. The CDR3 bases are TGTGCCACCAGCAGTTCACAGGAGAGATCAACTAATGAAAAACTGTTTTTT. Full variable domain (remainder filled in from reference TRBV15 and TRBJ1-4): DAMVIQNPRYQVTQFGKPVTLSCSQTLNHNVMYWYQQKSSQAPKLLFHYYDKDFNNEADTPDNFQSRRPNTSFCFLDIRSPGLGDTAMYLCATSSSQERSTNEKLFFGSGTQLSVL.

This clonotype showed up many times. The rearrangement joins TRBV20-1 to TRBJ2-5, with 13 bases that match TRBD2. The CDR3 sequence is 14 residues long. Germline V CDR1 and CDR2: DFQATT, SNEGSKA (reference sequence). Losses at the gene ends were 6 bases for V and 5 bases for J; bases not matched to a gene: 6. The CDR3 nucleotides read TGCAGTGCCCAGACTAGCGGGAGGAATGAGACCCAGTACTTC. Encoded protein: CSAQTSGRNETQYF.

CDR3: CSASLAGGRHTDTQYF. The CDR3, as DNA: TGCAGTGCTAGTCTAGCGGGAGGTCGTCACACAGATACGCAGTATTTT. The V call is TRBV20-1, the J call TRBJ2-3; 11 bases line up with TRBD2. From germline, CDR1 is DFQATT and CDR2 SNEGSKA (reference sequence). CDR3 length equals 16 residues. Trimming removed 3 bases from V and 2 bases from J; junction bases left unmatched: 7.